These 20 T cell receptor beta chains came from one sample sequenced in a study of response to subunit inactivated influenza vaccine. TCRdb re-called the RT-PCR reads through MiXCR, storing one row per CDR3 protein. Here the sample spans under 850,000 distinct CDR3 sequences, about 18% being singletons. Material: PBMCs from blood, obtained roughly 5 days after vaccination. Receptors originate from a man between 45 and 60 years old who received an inactivated influenza vaccine.

This clonotype was counted at least ten times. V usage is TRBV12-3 or TRBV12-4 and J usage is TRBJ2-1; D is ambiguous. This CDR3 is 12 amino acids long. V was cut by 1 base and J by 8 bases, with 6 bases left in between. The CDR3 is CASSLGSHEQFF. The DNA of the CDR3 is TGTGCCAGCAGTTTAGGATCACATGAGCAGTTCTTC.

This clonotype was seen more than once but under ten times. The V and J genes are TRBV9 and TRBJ1-5; D gene unclear. Germline CDR1 and CDR2: SGDLS and YYNGEE. Trimming shortened V by 3 bases and J by 6 bases, and 13 bases separated the two germline ends. CDR3 length equals 14 residues. CDR3 loop: CASSADPSAQPQHF. Written as DNA, the CDR3 is TGTGCCAGCAGCGCGGACCCCAGTGCTCAGCCCCAGCATTTT.

The sample holds a few counts of this clonotype. The J gene is TRBJ2-7, the V gene TRBV20-1, with D unclear. The CDR3 runs 12 residues. Trimming took off 4 bases at V and 3 bases at J, with 10 bases between the two ends. CDR1 and CDR2 from the germline V gene are DFQATT and SNEGSKA (reference sequence). The DNA for the CDR3 is TGCAGTGCTACGAACATCAACTACGAGCAGTACTTC. It translates to CSATNINYEQYF.

This chain connects TRBV7-9 to TRBJ2-7; 9 positions agree with TRBD2. This CDR3 spans 16 amino acids. The junction had 8 bases not matched to a gene; V was cut back by 3 bases and J by 2 bases. Germline V gene data show CDR1 as SEHNR and CDR2 as FQNEAQ (reference sequence). CDR3 protein: CASSFPLASGTYEQYF. The DNA of the CDR3 is TGTGCCAGCAGCTTTCCCCTGGCTAGCGGGACCTACGAGCAGTACTTC.

This clonotype was observed many times. This chain joins TRBV12-3 or TRBV12-4 and TRBJ2-5, with no clear D. This CDR3 has 14 amino acids. The V and J ends lost 3 bases and 1 base respectively, with 9 bases between them. The CDR3 loop reads CASSFGGAQETQYF. For the CDR3, the DNA is TGTGCCAGCAGTTTTGGCGGAGCCCAAGAGACCCAGTACTTC.

This sequence joins TRBV27 and TRBJ2-7, with a weak D call TRBD1 (6 bases). Trimming cost V 0 bases and J 8 bases, with 8 bases left between them. CDR3 length: 12 residues. Germline lookup yields CDR1 MNHEY and CDR2 SMNVEV (reference sequence). CDR3 residues: CASSLSGAKQYF. In nucleotides, the CDR3 is TGTGCCAGCAGTTTATCGGGGGCTAAGCAGTACTTC.

This chain joins TRBV20-1 and TRBJ2-1; 11 positions match TRBD2. After removal of 6 bases from V and 5 bases from J, the junction contained 9 bases not matched to a gene. CDR3 length equals 15 residues. Germline V gives CDR1 DFQATT, CDR2 SNEGSKA (reference sequence). The CDR3 reads CSANPGLAVNNEQFF. CDR3 bases: TGCAGTGCGAATCCGGGACTAGCGGTTAACAATGAGCAGTTCTTC.

The chain recombines TRBV5-1 with TRBJ2-6, with D tentatively TRBD2 (6 bases). The length of the CDR3 is 19 residues. Looked up from germline, CDR1 is SGHRS and CDR2 is YFSETQ. Between the trimmed V and J ends, which lost 4 bases and 0 bases, there was a span of 20 bases. CDR3 sequence: CASSPVQGLGFSGANVLTF. In nucleotides, the CDR3 is TGCGCCAGCAGCCCCGTTCAGGGACTTGGGTTCTCTGGGGCCAACGTCCTGACTTTC.

This clonotype was counted ten times or more. The chain carries TRBV5-6 and TRBJ2-2; maybe TRBD2 (5 bases). This CDR3 has 15 residues. Germline V gene sequence: CDR1 SGHDT, CDR2 YYEEEE. Trimming removed 1 base from V and 4 bases from J, with 11 bases in between. As DNA, the CDR3 is TGTGCCAGCAGCTTGACCGGGATATCCACCGGGGAGCTGTTTTTT. The encoded protein is CASSLTGISTGELFF. Full variable domain (remainder filled in from reference TRBV5-6 and TRBJ2-2): DAGVTQSPTHLIKTRGQQVTLRCSPKSGHDTVSWYQQALGQGPQFIFQYYEEEERQRGNFPDRFSGHQFPNYSSELNVNALLLGDSALYLCASSLTGISTGELFFGEGSRLTVL.

This clonotype came up a few times. The CDR3 DNA follows: TGTGCCAGCAGTTACCCCGGGACTAGCACAGATACGCAGTATTTT. Translation: CASSYPGTSTDTQYF. This chain uses TRBV6-5 with TRBJ2-3, with TRBD2 as a possible D gene (6 bases). The CDR3 consists of 15 residues. Trimming left V 2 bases short and J 0 bases short, with 9 bases between. In germline, CDR1 is MNHEY, CDR2 SVGAGI.

V gene TRBV15 combines with J gene TRBJ2-4, with 8 bases that match TRBD2. V lost 0 bases, J lost 1 base, and 5 bases stayed unmatched. Germline CDR1 LNHNV, CDR2 YYDKDF (reference sequence). CDR3 length: 17 amino acids. The CDR3 sequence: CATSRDPGGLAKNIQYF. The CDR3 DNA sequence: TGTGCCACCAGCAGAGATCCGGGAGGGCTGGCCAAAAACATTCAGTACTTC. The full variable domain, with the rest looked up from reference TRBV15 and TRBJ2-4, is DAMVIQNPRYQVTQFGKPVTLSCSQTLNHNVMYWYQQKSSQAPKLLFHYYDKDFNNEADTPDNFQSRRPNTSFCFLDIRSPGLGDTAMYLCATSRDPGGLAKNIQYFGAGTRLSVL.

The table lists this clonotype with a few counts. The chain joins TRBV6-1 to TRBJ2-1; 12 bases map to TRBD2. Germline-derived CDR1 and CDR2 are MNHNS and SASEGT. Unmatched junction bases numbered 13, after V lost 8 bases and J lost 8 bases. CDR3 size: 16 residues. In DNA, the CDR3 is TGTGCCAGCCGCCTCTGGTCGCTAGCGGGGGGGGATGAGCAGTTCTTC. Amino acids: CASRLWSLAGGDEQFF.

The V gene is TRBV5-1, the J gene TRBJ2-1; no firm D call. Trimming stripped 5 bases from V and 0 bases from J, with 9 bases between. This CDR3 has 14 amino acids. Germline values: CDR1 SGHRS, CDR2 YFSETQ. CDR3 sequence reads: CASRTSNSYNEQFF. The CDR3 DNA reads as TGCGCCAGCAGGACCTCTAACTCCTACAATGAGCAGTTCTTC.

This clonotype has a count of ten or more. The V gene is TRBV5-6, the J gene TRBJ2-3, with 7 positions matching TRBD1. The germline gives CDR1 SGHDT, CDR2 YYEEEE. V gave up 1 base and J gave up 4 bases; unmatched junction bases: 6. The CDR3 has 15 amino acids. CDR3 nucleotides: TGTGCCAGCAGCTTGAACAGGGGAATGGCAGATACGCAGTATTTT. This sequence encodes CASSLNRGMADTQYF.

There are a few counts of this clonotype. CDR3 nucleotide sequence: TGTGCCAGCAGTTTACCTCTGAGCGGGGTTACGCAGTATTTT. As protein: CASSLPLSGVTQYF. This chain connects TRBV12-3 or TRBV12-4 to TRBJ2-3; 7 bases match TRBD2. This CDR3 region has 14 residues. The V gene end was trimmed by 2 bases and the J gene end by 8 bases; junction bases not matched to a gene: 7.

This clonotype was recorded many times. This chain joins TRBV19 and TRBJ2-3, with D perhaps matching TRBD1 (5 bases). V was shortened by 5 bases and J by 0 bases, with 12 bases between the two germline ends. Germline lookup yields CDR1 LNHDA and CDR2 SQIVND (reference sequence). This CDR3 is built from 15 residues. CDR3: CASSVKDTSTDTQYF. In nucleotides, the CDR3 is TGTGCCAGTAGTGTGAAGGACACTAGCACAGATACGCAGTATTTT.

V gene TRBV6-1 combines with J gene TRBJ2-5; the match to TRBD1 covers 12 bases. V dropped 7 bases and J dropped 0; count of bases not matched to a gene: 6. Per germline, CDR1 MNHNS and CDR2 SASEGT. The CDR3 loop spans 16 amino acids. In DNA, the CDR3 is TGTGCCAGCACCCCTGGGACAGGGGGCTACCAAGAGACCCAGTACTTC. It yields the protein CASTPGTGGYQETQYF.

The J gene is TRBJ2-3, the V gene TRBV7-9, with a tentative D call TRBD2 (6 bases). The germline V gene has CDR1 SEHNR and CDR2 FQNEAQ (reference sequence). The CDR3 totals 15 residues. The germline V and J ends were trimmed by 1 base and 2 bases, with 10 bases remaining between them. The CDR3 protein is CASSLGVAVTDTQYF. The DNA for the CDR3 is TGTGCCAGCAGCTTAGGTGTAGCGGTCACAGATACGCAGTATTTT.

This clonotype was counted only a few times. This chain uses TRBV7-2 with TRBJ2-5, with D unclear. This CDR3 region has 14 residues. Germline values: CDR1 SGHTA, CDR2 FQGNSA. Trimming took 1 base from V and 1 from J, leaving 7 bases between them. Here the CDR3 reads CASSLEKGQETQYF. In DNA, the CDR3 is TGTGCCAGCAGCTTAGAAAAGGGCCAAGAGACCCAGTACTTC.

The chain has TRBV7-8 and TRBJ2-7, with TRBD2 matching over 12 bases. Trimming cost V 8 bases and J 3 bases; bases outside gene matches: 8. There are 15 residues in the CDR3. Germline values: CDR1 SGHVS, CDR2 FQNEAQ. The CDR3 loop is CASGRTSGTFYEQYF. The CDR3 bases are TGTGCCAGCGGCAGGACTAGCGGGACTTTCTACGAGCAGTACTTC.